This T cell receptor (beta chain) emerged from a study of cytomegalovirus exposure and HLA in healthy donors. Though nominally healthy at sampling, donors likely had unrecorded immune exposures. Remarks on this clone: Antigen unknown. At one of its ends the junction is not consistent with the germline gene, which may arise from a read error.

The CDR3 consists of 15 residues. Germline V gives CDR1 SEHNR, CDR2 FQNEAQ (reference sequence). General study findings and limits: In an earlier analysis, about 87% or about 30%: the productive usage of most TCR beta V segments. In a later analysis, at a false discovery rate of 0.05, about 15,000 TCR beta sequences were associated with HLA alleles. Only CMV serostatus was available as immune exposure information.

The PCR employed 60 Vbeta primers together with 13 Jbeta primers. TCRdb keeps only in-frame clones here, not all; method: immunoSEQ multiplex PCR. The repertoire holds about 80,000 clones, with around 73% as singletons. The sequence was obtained from a man aged 50-59 years in good health and CMV-seronegative. This chain connects TRBV7-9 to TRBJ2-1; 9 bases agree with TRBD2. The specimen sequenced was PBMCs. CDR3 amino acids: CSSSPEAGGPSEQFF. In DNA, the CDR3 is TGTTCCAGCAGCCCAGAGGCGGGGGGGCCAAGTGAGCAGTTCTTC.